The clone carrying this T cell receptor beta chain appeared a few times. Its antigen is unknown. TCRdb independently ran MiXCR on the 5' RACE reads; one entry per CDR3 protein. The sample contains 450,000 or so distinct CDR3 sequences, roughly 23% of which appear only once. The entry originates in a study of T-cell memory formation after mild COVID-19. Study summary: TCR clustering was largely donor specific.

Trimming took 2 bases from V and 4 from J; bases not matched to a gene: 3. CDR3 length: 16 residues. Germline V gene lookup returns CDR1 MNHEY and CDR2 SVGAGI. Study-wide results and caveats: Contracting CD4+ clones were located mainly in CM and EM, and CD8+ clones in EMRA. Day 15 to 85 contracting clones showed balanced CD4/CD8; later expanders leaned CD4+.

This sequence joins TRBV6-5 and TRBJ2-1; 12 bases map to TRBD1. Input material: PBMCs or a T cell subset sorted from them (not recorded which). The sequence derives from an adult woman who had mild COVID-19 (a few samples of this study predate the infection). Cell type and time point are not known. The CDR3 reads CASSYEGQGAYNEQFF. As DNA, the CDR3 is TGTGCCAGCAGTTACGAGGGACAGGGGGCGTACAATGAGCAGTTCTTC.